This T cell receptor (beta chain) stems from a study of early stage breast cancer tumors. In the study overall: About 70% of the 16 invasive tumors were ER+, PR+ and HER2-.

Assay used: immunoSEQ multiplex PCR; TCRdb lists only in-frame clones, some missing. The repertoire holds approximately 39,000 clones, with 70% to 80% as singletons. The CDR3 is 14 residues long. Trimming shortened V by 7 bases and J by 5 bases, and 18 bases separated the two germline ends. Germline loops: CDR1 SGHRS, CDR2 YFSETQ. The sample taken for sequencing was blood. This TCR was recovered from a person in their sixties with breast cancer. The V and J genes are TRBV5-1 and TRBJ1-1, with D possibly TRBD1 on 5 matching bases. The CDR3: CASRGRVGGTEAFF. The CDR3 DNA follows: TGCGCCAGCCGAGGGAGGGTGGGGGGGACTGAAGCTTTCTTT.